This T cell receptor beta chain is from a study of blood T cells in healthy people across ages. With 5 bases removed from V and 0 bases from J, the gap between germline ends came to 8 bases. Germline V gives CDR1 KGHDR, CDR2 SFDVKD. CDR3 length: 14 residues. Using a J-beta primer mix together with a sample-barcoded 5' primer, a second PCR was run for 7 to 11 cycles. Carrying 12 random nucleotides, a template-switch adaptor labeled each individual cDNA molecule. TCRdb re-derived calls from the 5' RACE reads in MiXCR, one entry per CDR3 protein. The profile shows 1.4 million to 1.5 million distinct CDR3 sequences, around 42% of them singletons. A note on this clonotype: Its antigen is as yet unknown.

Whole-study results and caveats: Higher diversity, along with more naive CD4+ cells, distinguished long-lived donors from aged donors. Age showed a roughly linear inverse relationship with TCR beta diversity per million T cells. Changes in expanded clonotypes were possibly confounded, as the CMV status of donors was unknown.

The chain carries TRBV24-1 and TRBJ2-3; no clear D. This TCR was sampled from a young woman in good health. The sample was blood. The DNA of the CDR3 is TGTGCCACCAGTGTGGTCGGAAGCACAGATACGCAGTATTTT. This encodes CATSVVGSTDTQYF.